This note documents a single T cell receptor (beta chain) sequence. The data belong to a study of blood T cell repertoires in COVID-19. In the study overall: The cDNA or gDNA used as material had been derived from T cells, B-cell-depleted T cells, or PBMCs.

CDR1 is MNHEY, CDR2 SMNVEV, per germline (reference sequence). The V end lost 6 bases, the J end lost 2 bases, and 16 bases lay between the germline ends. This CDR3 contains 15 residues. The authors' processing: Amplified reference gene primers provided the basis for estimating nucleated cell counts. The method was immunoSEQ multiplex PCR; TCRdb's version includes in-frame clones alone and lacks a portion of them. The V and J calls and clone size come from that table; D and trimming were worked out from the DNA. The sample carries 170,000 or so clones, around nine tenths recorded once. The chain combines TRBV27 with TRBJ1-1, with a possible D match to TRBD1 (5 bases). The sequence derives from a middle-aged man with active or convalescent COVID-19. Material for sequencing was peripheral blood. CDR3 sequence (DNA): TGTGCCAGCAGCCCTAATATCCAGGGAAACACTGAAGCTTTCTTT. It specifies CASSPNIQGNTEAFF.